These T cell receptor beta chains were read from a single sample in a study of blood T cell repertoires in COVID-19. Using immunoSEQ multiplex PCR, the repertoire was profiled, and TCRdb retains in-frame clones only, with some absent. The repertoire holds about 210,000 clones, with about 92% as singletons. Input material: peripheral blood. The receptors were sampled from a man aged 25 to 45 with acute or convalescent COVID-19. Both conserved end residues are part of each CDR3. The order of the fields is V gene, clone size, J gene, CDR3 protein. Expanded clones are given a class, and other clones once, few, many or no size at all.

TRBV19	NA	TRBJ1-2	CASMENFYGYTF
TRBV2	NA	TRBJ2-7	CASKILPGQAYEQYF
TRBV7-3	once	TRBJ2-3	CASSKRLQDTQYF
TRBV3-1/TRBV3-2	NA	TRBJ2-7	CASSRAEGYEQYF
TRBV5-1	NA	TRBJ1-2	CASSPRQGPYNYGYTF
TRBV3-1/TRBV3-2	NA	TRBJ2-4	CASSPGQILAKNIQYF
TRBV19	NA	TRBJ2-1	CASTLLGGRASYNEQFF
TRBV28	NA	TRBJ2-1	CASHGGGSHNEQFF
TRBV28	NA	TRBJ2-3	CASEQTDTDTQYF
TRBV14	NA	TRBJ1-1	CASSRFPKTRRAEAFF